This is a list of T cell receptor beta chains from one sample in a study of blood T cell repertoires in COVID-19. The table came from immunoSEQ multiplex PCR; TCRdb's copy has only in-frame clones and leaves some out. The top ten hold roughly 8.8% of the sample, which has nearly 200,000 clones, 89% seen once. The source material was PBMCs or T cells enriched from blood (not recorded which). The receptors originated from a woman under 30 who had recovered from COVID-19. Each CDR3 is given with its conserved first and last residue. A D gene is named only where the DNA matches it firmly. The listing skips clone size in some rows; elsewhere it reads once, few, many or a size class.

J,D,V,size,DNA,CDR3
TRBJ2-3,TRBD1,TRBV9,NA,TGTGCCAGCGGCAGATCGGGACAGCACACAGATACGCAGTATTTT,CASGRSGQHTDTQYF
TRBJ1-5,NA,TRBV30,NA,TGTGCCTGGAGTGGAGGAGTGGCTAATGGCAATCAGCCCCAGCATTTT,CAWSGGVANGNQPQHF
TRBJ1-6,NA,TRBV24-1,NA,TGTGCCACCAGTTCGGCCAGGGTGAACGCACCCCTCCACTTT,CATSSARVNAPLHF
TRBJ1-1,TRBD1,TRBV18,NA,TGTGCCAGCTCACCGGACAGGGCTTCGATGAACACTGAAGCTTTCTTT,CASSPDRASMNTEAFF
TRBJ1-1,NA,TRBV9,NA,TGTGCCAGCAGCGTAGACACCGCGAACACTGAAGCTTTCTTT,CASSVDTANTEAFF
TRBJ1-1,NA,TRBV29-1,NA,TGCAGCGTTGCTGGGGGCTTAGGGGCTGAAGCTTTCTTT,CSVAGGLGAEAFF
TRBJ1-6,TRBD1,TRBV25-1,NA,TGTGCCAGCAGTGCCCGGACAGGGGTTTCACCCCTCCACTTT,CASSARTGVSPLHF
TRBJ2-2,NA,TRBV12-5,NA,TGTGCTAGTGGTTTGGTAGACTATCCTACCGGGGAGCTGTTTTTT,CASGLVDYPTGELFF
TRBJ1-2,NA,TRBV11-2,NA,TGTGCCAGCAGGGACAGCGCTAACTATGGCTACACCTTC,CASRDSANYGYTF
TRBJ2-7,NA,TRBV5-1,NA,TGCGCCAGCAGCTCGAAGCGGGACACTTTATACGAGCAGTACTTC,CASSSKRDTLYEQYF
TRBJ1-5,NA,TRBV4-1,NA,TGCGCCAGCAGCCAAGATAACAGGGAGAGGCCCCAGCATTTT,CASSQDNRERPQHF
TRBJ1-2,NA,TRBV20-1,NA,TGCAGTGCTCCCCTAGGAGGCTACACCTTC,CSAPLGGYTF
TRBJ2-5,NA,TRBV10-3,NA,TGTGCCATCAGTGAGTCGTCAGGGGTAGGGGAGACCCAGTACTTC,CAISESSGVGETQYF
TRBJ1-4,NA,TRBV28,NA,TGTGCCAGCAGTCCCGGACTGGAAGTAAAAAAACTGTTTTTT,CASSPGLEVKKLFF
TRBJ2-7,TRBD1,TRBV6-5,NA,TGTGCCAGCAGTTACTCGAGGCAGGGGGCGGTATACGAGCAGTACTTC,CASSYSRQGAVYEQYF
TRBJ1-1,TRBD1,TRBV6-5,NA,TGTGCCAGCAGTACCCGAACACAGGGGCCAAGTGAAGCTTTCTTT,CASSTRTQGPSEAFF
TRBJ2-5,NA,TRBV24-1,few,TGTGCCACCAGTTCAATTGCAGGGTCATATGAGACCCAGTACTTC,CATSSIAGSYETQYF
TRBJ2-7,NA,TRBV9,NA,TGTGCCAGCAGCGCCGGGACACCCTCCTACGAGCAGTACTTC,CASSAGTPSYEQYF
TRBJ2-1,NA,TRBV7-3,NA,TGTGCCAGCAGCGCCCAGGGTGGTCCCCCCAATGAGCAGTTCTTC,CASSAQGGPPNEQFF
TRBJ2-3,TRBD2,TRBV3-1/TRBV3-2,NA,TGTGCCAGCAGCGCCCGGACTAGCGGGGGGGCCAAGGATACGCAGTATTTT,CASSARTSGGAKDTQYF
TRBJ1-2,NA,TRBV28,NA,TGTGCCAGCTATAAATACCCTCGGTCTTCATATGGCTACACCTTC,CASYKYPRSSYGYTF
TRBJ1-3,NA,TRBV11-2,few,TGTGCCAGCAGCGGACTAAGGGGCCTAGACTTTTCTGGAAACACCATATATTTT,CASSGLRGLDFSGNTIYF
TRBJ1-3,NA,TRBV18,once,TGTGCCAGCTCACCACCCTCGATGCCGCCGGGGGTTGGAAACACCATATATTTT,CASSPPSMPPGVGNTIYF
TRBJ1-5,NA,TRBV2,NA,TGTGCCAGCAGTGAGGGAGCCCCCAATCAGCCCCAGCATTTT,CASSEGAPNQPQHF
TRBJ2-7,TRBD2,TRBV28,NA,TGTGCCAGCAGTTTCCCCACTAGCGGGGGCACCTACGAGCAGTACTTC,CASSFPTSGGTYEQYF
TRBJ2-7,NA,TRBV6-5,NA,TGTGCCAGCACCCAGTTCCCTTCGGGCGAGCAGTACTTC,CASTQFPSGEQYF
TRBJ1-1,TRBD1,TRBV19,NA,TGTGCCAGTATGCTGACAGGGAGAGCTTTCTTT,CASMLTGRAFF
TRBJ2-3,TRBD2,TRBV7-9,NA,TGTGCCAGTGGGCGGGGGAGCACAGATACGCAGTATTTT,CASGRGSTDTQYF
TRBJ2-7,TRBD1,TRBV27,NA,TGTGCCAGCAGTTATTCCAGGGGGTACGAGCAGTACTTC,CASSYSRGYEQYF
TRBJ2-2,TRBD2,TRBV3-1/TRBV3-2,NA,TGTGCCAGCGAGCGGGGGGGCCCGAGGAACACCGGGGAGCTGTTTTTT,CASERGGPRNTGELFF
TRBJ2-2,TRBD1,TRBV13,NA,TGTGCCAGCAGCCCCTCGGACAGGGTGGAGACCGGGGAGCTGTTTTTT,CASSPSDRVETGELFF
TRBJ2-5,NA,TRBV18,NA,TGTGCCAGCTCACCACCCAGTCAAGAGACCCAGTACTTC,CASSPPSQETQYF
TRBJ1-1,NA,TRBV10-3,once,TGTGCCATCAGTGAGGGCAGGGGAAGCACTGAAGCTTTCTTT,CAISEGRGSTEAFF
TRBJ2-7,TRBD2,TRBV9,NA,TGTGCCAGCAGCCCGGGACTATACGAGCAGTACTTC,CASSPGLYEQYF
TRBJ2-7,NA,TRBV28,NA,TGTGCCAGCAGTTTATTGGAGCCCTACGAGCAGTACTTC,CASSLLEPYEQYF
TRBJ2-7,TRBD1,TRBV7-2,NA,TGTGCCAGCAGCCTACGACAGGGGGTTTGGGAAACCTACGAGCAGTACTTC,CASSLRQGVWETYEQYF
TRBJ2-7,TRBD2,TRBV5-1,NA,TGCGCCAGCAGCTTAGCGGGGGATACCTACGAGCAGTACTTC,CASSLAGDTYEQYF
TRBJ2-1,NA,TRBV9,few,TGTGCCAGCAGCGTAGAGGACGGACATAATAATGAGCAGTTCTTC,CASSVEDGHNNEQFF
TRBJ2-5,NA,TRBV28,NA,TGTGCCAGCAGGGCCCTAGTCTCGGAGACCCAGTACTTC,CASRALVSETQYF